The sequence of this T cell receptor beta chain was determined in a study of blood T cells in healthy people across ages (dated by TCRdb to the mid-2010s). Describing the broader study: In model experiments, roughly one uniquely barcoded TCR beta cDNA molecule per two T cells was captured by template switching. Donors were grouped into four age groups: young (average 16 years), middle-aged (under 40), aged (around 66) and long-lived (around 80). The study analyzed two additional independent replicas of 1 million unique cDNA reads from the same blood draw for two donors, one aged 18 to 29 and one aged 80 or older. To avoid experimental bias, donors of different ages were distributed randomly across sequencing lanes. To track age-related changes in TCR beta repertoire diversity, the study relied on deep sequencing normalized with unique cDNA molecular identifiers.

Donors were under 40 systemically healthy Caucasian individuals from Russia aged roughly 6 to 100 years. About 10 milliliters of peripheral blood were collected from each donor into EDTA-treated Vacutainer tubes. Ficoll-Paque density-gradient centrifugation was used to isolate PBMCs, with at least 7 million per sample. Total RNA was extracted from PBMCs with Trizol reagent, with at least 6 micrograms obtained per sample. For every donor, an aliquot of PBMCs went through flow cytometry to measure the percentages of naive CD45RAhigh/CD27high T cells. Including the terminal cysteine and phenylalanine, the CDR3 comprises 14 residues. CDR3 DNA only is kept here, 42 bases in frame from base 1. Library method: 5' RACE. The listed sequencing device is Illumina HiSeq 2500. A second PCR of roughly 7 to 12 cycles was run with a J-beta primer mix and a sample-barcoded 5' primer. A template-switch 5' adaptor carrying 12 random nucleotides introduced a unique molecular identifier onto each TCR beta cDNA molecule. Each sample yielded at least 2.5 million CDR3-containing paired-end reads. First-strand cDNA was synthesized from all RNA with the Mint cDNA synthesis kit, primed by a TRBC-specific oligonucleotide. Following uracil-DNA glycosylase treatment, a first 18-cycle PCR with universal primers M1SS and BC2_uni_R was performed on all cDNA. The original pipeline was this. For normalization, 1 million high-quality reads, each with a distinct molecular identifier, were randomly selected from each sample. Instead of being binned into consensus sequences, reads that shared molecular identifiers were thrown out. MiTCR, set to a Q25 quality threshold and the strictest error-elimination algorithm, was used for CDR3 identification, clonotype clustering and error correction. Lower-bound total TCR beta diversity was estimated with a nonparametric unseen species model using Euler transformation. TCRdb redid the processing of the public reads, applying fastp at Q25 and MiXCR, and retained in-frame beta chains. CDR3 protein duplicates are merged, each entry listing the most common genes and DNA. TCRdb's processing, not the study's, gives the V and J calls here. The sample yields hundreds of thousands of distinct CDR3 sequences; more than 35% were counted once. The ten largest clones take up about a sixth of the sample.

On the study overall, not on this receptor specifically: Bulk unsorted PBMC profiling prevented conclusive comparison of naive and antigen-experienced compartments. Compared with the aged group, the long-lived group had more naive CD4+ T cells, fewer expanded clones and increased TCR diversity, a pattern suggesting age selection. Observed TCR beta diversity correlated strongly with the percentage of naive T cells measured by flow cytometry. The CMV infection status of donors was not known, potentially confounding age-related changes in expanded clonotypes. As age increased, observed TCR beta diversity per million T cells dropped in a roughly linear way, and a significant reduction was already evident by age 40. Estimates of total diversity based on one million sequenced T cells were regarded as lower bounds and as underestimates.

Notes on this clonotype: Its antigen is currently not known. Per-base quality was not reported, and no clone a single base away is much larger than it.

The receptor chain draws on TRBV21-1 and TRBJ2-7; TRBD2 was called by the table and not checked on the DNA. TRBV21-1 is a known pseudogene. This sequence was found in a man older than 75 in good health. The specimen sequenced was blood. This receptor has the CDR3 CASSKEKRGYEQYF. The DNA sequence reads TGTGCCAGCAGCAAAGAAAAGCGGGGCTACGAGCAGTACTTC.